These T cell receptor beta chains were read from a single sample in a study of blood T cell repertoires in COVID-19. TCRdb keeps only in-frame clones here, not all; method: immunoSEQ multiplex PCR. Seen here are about 210,000 clones, around four fifths observed once, and the top ten hold less than 8%. Sequenced sample: peripheral blood. The receptors originated from a woman between 50 and 59 years old with active or convalescent COVID-19. Both conserved end residues are part of each CDR3. Each record gives: J gene, clone size, D gene, V gene, CDR3 DNA, CDR3 protein. A D gene is named only where the DNA matches it firmly. The size field is filled for only some rows; it gives once, few, many or a size class.

J gene: TRBJ2-5; clone size: few; D gene: TRBD2; V gene: TRBV29-1; CDR3 DNA: TGCAGCGTTCTACGAGCGGGGTCGGAGACCCAGTACTTC; CDR3 protein: CSVLRAGSETQYF
J gene: TRBJ2-2; clone size: .; D gene: TRBD2; V gene: TRBV19; CDR3 DNA: TGTGCCAGTAGTATTTTCGACCGGATCGATCTAGGGACTAGCGGGAGGGCAGGGACCGGGGAGCTGTTTTTT; CDR3 protein: CASSIFDRIDLGTSGRAGTGELFF
J gene: TRBJ1-5; clone size: .; D gene: TRBD1; V gene: TRBV28; CDR3 DNA: TGTGCCAGCAGTGACAGGGAAGGGACTCAGCCCCAGCATTTT; CDR3 protein: CASSDREGTQPQHF
J gene: TRBJ2-2; clone size: few; D gene: .; V gene: TRBV7-3; CDR3 DNA: TGTGCCAGCAGCTTAATGGGGCCGCAAAACACCGGGGAGCTGTTTTTT; CDR3 protein: CASSLMGPQNTGELFF
J gene: TRBJ1-4; clone size: once; D gene: .; V gene: TRBV5-1; CDR3 DNA: TGCGCCAGCAGCGGAGTGGAGGGAGAAAAACTGTTTTTT; CDR3 protein: CASSGVEGEKLFF
J gene: TRBJ2-1; clone size: .; D gene: TRBD1; V gene: TRBV6-1; CDR3 DNA: TGTGCCAGCAGTGATGGGAAGGGGACAGTTTACAATGAGCAGTTCTTC; CDR3 protein: CASSDGKGTVYNEQFF
J gene: TRBJ1-5; clone size: .; D gene: .; V gene: TRBV28; CDR3 DNA: TGTGCCAGCAGTTACGGAGTGGTTCAGCCCCAGCATTTT; CDR3 protein: CASSYGVVQPQHF
J gene: TRBJ1-5; clone size: .; D gene: .; V gene: TRBV9; CDR3 DNA: TGTGCCAGCAGCGTAGGATCCAGGGGTCGGAATCAGCCCCAGCATTTT; CDR3 protein: CASSVGSRGRNQPQHF
J gene: TRBJ1-3; clone size: .; D gene: .; V gene: TRBV5-1; CDR3 DNA: TGCGCCAGCAGCTTCGGGGTTTCTGGAAACACCATATATTTT; CDR3 protein: CASSFGVSGNTIYF
J gene: TRBJ2-6; clone size: .; D gene: .; V gene: TRBV19; CDR3 DNA: TGTGCCAGTCGAGTCAACTCTGGGGCCAACGTCCTGACTTTC; CDR3 protein: CASRVNSGANVLTF
J gene: TRBJ1-1; clone size: few; D gene: .; V gene: TRBV6-5; CDR3 DNA: TGTGCCAGTACAAAAACCGGGAGGGCTGAAGCTTTCTTT; CDR3 protein: CASTKTGRAEAFF
J gene: TRBJ1-1; clone size: .; D gene: .; V gene: TRBV28; CDR3 DNA: TGTGCCAGCAGTCTCCCCCGGGTGAACACTGAAGCTTTCTTT; CDR3 protein: CASSLPRVNTEAFF